The 20 T cell receptor beta chains below come from one sample, sequenced in a study of cytomegalovirus exposure and HLA in healthy donors. Researchers ran the PCR with 60 Vbeta and 13 Jbeta primers. This table comes from immunoSEQ multiplex PCR, and its TCRdb copy is limited to in-frame clones, with some not included. The data contain approximately 170,000 clones, roughly 88% of them singletons. The specimen sequenced was PBMCs. These receptors all stem from a boy aged 2 to 10 in good health and CMV-seronegative.

The V gene is TRBV19, the J gene TRBJ2-1; the match to TRBD2 covers 11 bases. The CDR3 sequence is 15 residues long. Germline V lookup: CDR1 LNHDA, CDR2 SQIVND (reference sequence). V lost 4 bases and J lost 3; bases outside the gene matches: 2. As DNA, the CDR3 is TGTGCCAGTAGTAGGGGGACTAGCGGCTACAATGAGCAGTTCTTC. Translating it yields CASSRGTSGYNEQFF.

The V call is TRBV7-2, the J call TRBJ2-5; weak D call: TRBD1 (6 bases). V was clipped by 3 bases and J by 5 bases, with 16 bases between them. CDR3 length equals 15 residues. Germline V CDR1 and CDR2: SGHTA, FQGNSA. The CDR3 region is CASSFLWGRDETQYF. The DNA of the CDR3 is TGTGCCAGCAGCTTTCTCTGGGGGCGAGACGAGACCCAGTACTTC.

The count of this clone is one. The V gene is TRBV5-8, the J gene TRBJ2-7; 9 bases agree with TRBD1. The germline V gene encodes CDR1 SGHTS and CDR2 YDEGEE. V lost 1 base, J lost 5 bases, and 4 bases stayed unmatched. CDR3 length: 14 amino acids. CDR3 amino acids: CASSLWDRVHEQYF. CDR3 bases: TGTGCCAGCAGCTTGTGGGACAGGGTACACGAGCAGTACTTC.

The V gene is TRBV13, the J gene TRBJ1-3; 7 nucleotides align to TRBD1. Germline-derived CDR1 and CDR2 are PRHDT and FYEKMQ (reference sequence). Trimming cost V 5 bases and J 2 bases; bases outside gene matches: 9. CDR3 length: 16 residues. The CDR3 DNA is TGTGCCAGCAGCAATACCAACCAGGGGGCTGGAAACACCATATATTTT. This sequence encodes CASSNTNQGAGNTIYF.

The rearrangement links TRBV29-1 to TRBJ1-1, with TRBD1 matching 8 bases. The CDR3 is 15 amino acids. J was trimmed by 5 bases and V by 1 base; bases with no gene match: 9. The germline V gene encodes CDR1 SQVTM and CDR2 ANQGSEA. The CDR3 spells CSVEVGSGGRTEAFF. The CDR3 bases are TGCAGCGTTGAAGTAGGGTCAGGGGGCCGAACTGAAGCTTTCTTT.

The rearrangement joins TRBV5-5 to TRBJ2-2, with D possibly TRBD2 on 6 matching bases. The CDR3 extends over 16 amino acids. With 1 base removed from V and 5 bases from J, the gap between germline ends came to 15 bases. Germline CDR1 reads SGHKS; CDR2 reads YYEKEE (reference sequence). The CDR3 DNA reads TGTGCCAGCAGCTTGAGATTCGGGAGTGCGACCGGGGAGCTGTTTTTT. Protein sequence: CASSLRFGSATGELFF.

The V gene is TRBV27, the J gene TRBJ2-2, with a possible D match to TRBD1 (5 bases). Looked up from germline, CDR1 is MNHEY and CDR2 is SMNVEV (reference sequence). This CDR3 comprises 17 residues. V dropped 0 bases and J dropped 0 bases, with 11 bases sitting between them. The CDR3 here is CASSLSSDRTNTGELFF. The CDR3 bases are TGTGCCAGCAGTTTATCCTCAGACAGAACGAACACCGGGGAGCTGTTTTTT.

The chain combines TRBV2 with TRBJ2-7; 7 bases are shared with TRBD1. The CDR3 has 15 amino acids. CDR1 is SNHLY and CDR2 is FYNNEI in the germline V gene. The V gene end was trimmed by 2 bases and the J gene end by 0 bases; junction bases not matched to a gene: 4. CDR3 protein: CASSEFWDSSYEQYF. The DNA for the CDR3 is TGTGCCAGCAGTGAATTTTGGGACAGCTCCTACGAGCAGTACTTC.

The J gene is TRBJ1-2, the V gene TRBV6-4; unclear D gene. Germline lookup yields CDR1 MRHNA and CDR2 SNTAGT. This CDR3 contains 14 residues. Trimming took off 2 bases at V and 4 bases at J, with 11 bases between the two ends. The CDR3 sequence is CASSDDSHPYGYTF. CDR3 DNA sequence: TGTGCCAGCAGTGACGACTCGCACCCCTATGGCTACACCTTC.

The gene calls are TRBV27 and TRBJ2-7; 13 bases line up with TRBD2. J gave up 4 bases and V 6 bases, and 3 bases lay outside the gene matches. Germline CDR1 is MNHEY and CDR2 is SMNVEV (reference sequence). CDR3 length equals 14 residues. The CDR3 loop is CASRKLAGGYEQYF. In DNA, the CDR3 is TGTGCCAGCAGAAAACTAGCGGGAGGGTACGAGCAGTACTTC.

This chain uses TRBV9 with TRBJ2-1; 10 bases are shared with TRBD2. V lost 0 bases, J lost 2 bases, and 8 bases stayed unmatched. Germline lookup yields CDR1 SGDLS and CDR2 YYNGEE. The CDR3 consists of 18 residues. As DNA, the CDR3 is TGTGCCAGCAGCGTAGCTCCTAGCGGGGGCCCCCCCTACAATGAGCAGTTCTTC. It specifies CASSVAPSGGPPYNEQFF.

The rearrangement uses TRBV5-6 and TRBJ2-1; 9 positions agree with TRBD2. The J segment lost 4 bases and the V segment lost 0 bases, leaving 5 bases of the junction unmatched. Germline CDR1 reads SGHDT; CDR2 reads YYEEEE. The CDR3 is made up of 16 amino acids. The CDR3 DNA is TGTGCCAGCAGCTTGGCCCCTAGCGGGGATTACAATGAGCAGTTCTTC. Protein sequence: CASSLAPSGDYNEQFF.

This clone was detected once. The rearrangement joins TRBV2 to TRBJ1-1, with 7 nucleotides matching TRBD1. V lost 8 bases and J lost 6; bases outside the gene matches: 6. CDR1 SNHLY and CDR2 FYNNEI come from the germline V gene. The CDR3 runs to 12 residues. Written as DNA, the CDR3 is TGTGCCAGCGAGACAGGGTTGGCTGAAGCTTTCTTT. Translated, it gives CASETGLAEAFF.

Regarding this clone: Different DNA sequences within this sample yield the same CDR3. The chain employs TRBV18 and TRBJ1-1, with D unclear. This CDR3 has 13 amino acids. The germline V gene has CDR1 KGHSH and CDR2 LQKENI. Trimming took 1 base from V and 3 from J, leaving 6 bases between them. This CDR3 is CASSPRRDTEAFF. The CDR3 coding sequence is TGTGCCAGCTCACCACGGAGGGACACTGAAGCTTTCTTT. The full variable domain, in which reference TRBV18 and TRBJ1-1 provide the parts outside the CDR3, is NAGVMQNPRHLVRRRGQEARLRCSPMKGHSHVYWYRQLPEEGLKFMVYLQKENIIDESGMPKERFSAEFPKEGPSILRIQQVVRGDSAAYFCASSPRRDTEAFFGQGTRLTVV.

This chain uses TRBV5-4 with TRBJ2-6; tentatively, D is TRBD2 (6 bases). Trimming pared 4 bases from V and 1 base from J, leaving 18 bases between. The germline gives CDR1 SGHNT, CDR2 YYREEE (reference sequence). This CDR3 comprises 18 residues. In nucleotides, the CDR3 is TGTGCCAGCAGCCCGCGGCGGGGTTCCATGTCTGGGGCCAACGTCCTGACTTTC. It encodes CASSPRRGSMSGANVLTF.

V and J are TRBV5-1 and TRBJ1-2, with TRBD1 identical over 7 bases. The CDR3 is made up of 16 amino acids. V was pared by 0 bases and J by 4 bases, with 9 bases of the junction left unmatched. Per the germline V gene, CDR1 is SGHRS and CDR2 is YFSETQ. DNA for the CDR3: TGCGCCAGCAGCTTGGCGGGACAGTTCAAGACCTATGGCTACACCTTC. Amino acid sequence: CASSLAGQFKTYGYTF.

This rearrangement joins TRBV7-2 to TRBJ2-1; 8 nucleotides match TRBD2. Unmatched junction bases numbered 8, after V lost 5 bases and J lost 5 bases. CDR3 length equals 15 residues. The V gene's germline CDR1 is SGHTA and CDR2 FQGNSA. DNA of the CDR3: TGTGCCAGCAGCCCCCAGCGGGGGAGTGACAATGAGCAGTTCTTC. Its translation is CASSPQRGSDNEQFF.

In this sample, this clone turned up once. The chain is built from TRBV7-9 and TRBJ2-5, with 8 bases that match TRBD1. The length of the CDR3 is 12 residues. CDR1 and CDR2 (germline): SEHNR, FQNEAQ (reference sequence). V lost 7 bases, J lost 4 bases, and 2 bases stayed unmatched. The CDR3 region has the DNA TGTGCCAGCAAGGACAGGGCAGAGACCCAGTACTTC. As protein: CASKDRAETQYF.

The V call is TRBV5-1, the J call TRBJ2-3; D is undetermined. The CDR3 is made up of 16 amino acids. Germline V gene sequence: CDR1 SGHRS, CDR2 YFSETQ. Trimming took 5 bases from V and 2 from J, leaving 18 bases between them. CDR3 in DNA: TGCGCCAGCAGTCGATATGACTCGCCCGCCACAGATACGCAGTATTTT. It encodes CASSRYDSPATDTQYF.

The chain couples TRBV11-3 to TRBJ2-1, with 10 bases aligning to TRBD1. Germline V gene data show CDR1 as SGHNT and CDR2 as YENEEA. This CDR3 comprises 14 residues. Germline trimming cut 5 bases from V and 9 bases from J; bases unmatched to any gene: 7. The CDR3 loop is CASSPRDRGSEQFF. CDR3 bases: TGTGCCAGCAGCCCGAGGGACAGGGGCAGTGAGCAGTTCTTC.